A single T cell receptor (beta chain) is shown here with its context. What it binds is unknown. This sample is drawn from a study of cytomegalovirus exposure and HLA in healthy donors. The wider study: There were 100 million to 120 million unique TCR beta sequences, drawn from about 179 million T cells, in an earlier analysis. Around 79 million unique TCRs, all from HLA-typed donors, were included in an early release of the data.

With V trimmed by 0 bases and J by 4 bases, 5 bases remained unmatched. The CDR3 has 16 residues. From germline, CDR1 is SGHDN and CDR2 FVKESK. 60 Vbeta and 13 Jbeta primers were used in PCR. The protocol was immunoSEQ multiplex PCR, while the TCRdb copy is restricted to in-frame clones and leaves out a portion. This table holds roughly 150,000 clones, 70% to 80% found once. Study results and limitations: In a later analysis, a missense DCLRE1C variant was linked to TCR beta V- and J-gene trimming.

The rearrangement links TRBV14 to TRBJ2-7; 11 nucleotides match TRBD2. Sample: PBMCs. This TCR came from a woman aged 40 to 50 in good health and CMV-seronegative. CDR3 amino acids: CASSQDLTSGMYEQYF. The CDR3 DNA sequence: TGTGCCAGCAGCCAAGATCTGACTAGCGGGATGTACGAGCAGTACTTC.